A single sample gave rise to the 18 T cell receptor beta chains below, sequenced in a study of T cells after yellow fever vaccination. TCRdb re-called the 5' RACE reads with MiXCR, one entry per CDR3 protein. The table includes about 340,000 distinct CDR3 sequences, 3.5% to 4.5% detected once. The specimen comprised PBMCs, sampled 5 days after the yellow fever booster vaccination. The receptors shown here come from a man aged 18 to 29 who received the YFV17D yellow fever vaccine.

This clonotype was seen a few times. This chain's CDR3 is CASSFRASKAEAFF. The CDR3 coding sequence is TGTGCCAGCAGTTTTAGGGCCTCGAAGGCTGAAGCTTTCTTT. The chain uses TRBV12-3 or TRBV12-4 and TRBJ1-1, with unresolved D. Trimming took off 3 bases at V and 6 bases at J, with 14 bases between the two ends. CDR3 length equals 14 residues.

This clonotype was seen repeatedly, ten times or more. This chain joins TRBV7-9 and TRBJ2-2; tentatively, D is TRBD1 (5 bases). This CDR3 is 15 amino acids long. CDR1 SEHNR and CDR2 FQNEAQ come from the germline V gene (reference sequence). Trimming pared 4 bases from V and 6 bases from J, leaving 15 bases between. The chain's CDR3 is CASSSPLTGSGELFF. CDR3 coding DNA: TGTGCCAGCAGCTCTCCATTAACAGGCTCCGGGGAGCTGTTTTTT.

This clonotype was found many times. Germline and junction disagree at one end, which may indicate a read error. The chain has TRBV5-1 and TRBJ2-3, with 9 bases fitting TRBD1. CDR1 is SGHRS, CDR2 YFSETQ, per germline. The CDR3 runs 13 residues. The chain's CDR3 is CATSDRGGDTQYF. The CDR3 DNA reads as TGCGCCACCAGCGACAGGGGGGGAGATACGCAGTATTTT.

This clonotype was detected a few times. The V and J genes are TRBV27 and TRBJ2-7; D remains ambiguous. Looked up from germline, CDR1 is MNHEY and CDR2 is SMNVEV (reference sequence). The V end was cut by 4 bases, the J end by 1 base, with 8 bases between. The CDR3 sequence is 13 residues long. The CDR3 spells CASSSYVSYEQYF. The CDR3 DNA is TGTGCCAGCAGTTCCTATGTTTCCTACGAGCAGTACTTC.

This clonotype was seen a few times. The V gene is TRBV11-3, the J gene TRBJ1-4, with TRBD1 matching over 7 bases. CDR3 size: 14 residues. Germline CDR1 and CDR2: SGHNT and YENEEA. V was clipped by 5 bases and J by 8 bases; unmatched bases: 8. DNA for the CDR3: TGTGCCAGCAGCCCGACAGGGCAACCCGAAAAACTGTTTTTT. Its translation is CASSPTGQPEKLFF.

V usage is TRBV5-4 and J usage is TRBJ2-7; 8 nucleotides align to TRBD1. With V trimmed by 0 bases and J by 2 bases, 13 bases remained unmatched. Germline V gene sequence: CDR1 SGHNT, CDR2 YYREEE (reference sequence). This CDR3 spans 18 amino acids. The DNA for the CDR3 is TGTGCCAGCAGCTTGGCGTCGTCGGACAGGGAACGTCCCTACGAGCAGTACTTC. This encodes CASSLASSDRERPYEQYF.

The V and J genes are TRBV3-1 and TRBJ2-1; 9 bases match TRBD1. The CDR3 has 16 residues. J gave up 7 bases and V 0 bases, and 7 bases lay outside the gene matches. Germline loops: CDR1 LGHDT, CDR2 YNNKEL (reference sequence). The CDR3 region has the DNA TGTGCCAGCAGCCAAGAGGGGACAGGGAAGGAGAATGAGCAGTTCTTC. Its translation: CASSQEGTGKENEQFF.

This chain uses TRBV5-1 with TRBJ2-3, with 8 bases matching TRBD2. From germline, CDR1 is SGHRS and CDR2 YFSETQ. J lost 4 bases, V lost 4 bases, and 8 bases had no gene match. This CDR3 region has 15 residues. CDR3 loop: CASSQPSGGADTQYF. DNA of the CDR3: TGCGCCAGCAGCCAGCCCAGCGGGGGAGCAGATACGCAGTATTTT.

This clonotype was counted ten times or more. The rearrangement links TRBV5-4 to TRBJ2-7; no definite D call. V was cut by 0 bases and J by 5 bases, with 9 bases left in between. CDR1 and CDR2 (germline): SGHNT, YYREEE (reference sequence). The CDR3 is 13 residues long. CDR3: CASSLGQQDEQYV. The CDR3 coding sequence is TGTGCCAGCAGCTTGGGGCAGCAGGACGAGCAGTACGTC.

The chain joins TRBV10-3 to TRBJ2-7; possibly TRBD1 for D (6 bases). Germline CDR1 reads ENHRY; CDR2 reads SYGVKD. V was trimmed by 4 bases and J by 4 bases, leaving 8 bases between them. There are 12 residues in the CDR3. CDR3 amino acids: CAISGTEYEQYV. The CDR3 region has the DNA TGTGCCATCAGTGGGACAGAATACGAGCAGTACGTC.

The genes are TRBV27 and TRBJ1-1, with D unresolved. V lost 0 bases and J 5 bases, leaving 7 bases between the germline ends. In germline, CDR1 is MNHEY, CDR2 SMNVEV (reference sequence). The CDR3 runs to 13 residues. The DNA for the CDR3 is TGTGCCAGCAGTTTATCCGGTCGGACTGAAGCTTTCTTT. The encoded protein is CASSLSGRTEAFF.

This clonotype showed up many times. The genes are TRBV19 and TRBJ1-1; D uncertain. Germline V gene data show CDR1 as LNHDA and CDR2 as SQIVND (reference sequence). The CDR3 is 11 amino acids. V lost 7 bases to trimming and J lost 7 bases, with 10 bases between them. The CDR3 region is CASTLDGEAFF. CDR3 DNA sequence: TGTGCCAGTACTCTGGACGGTGAAGCTTTCTTT.

This clonotype was seen only a few times. The chain employs TRBV4-1 and TRBJ2-3; TRBD1 agrees at 7 bases. The length of the CDR3 is 19 residues. With V trimmed by 4 bases and J by 2 bases, 18 bases remained unmatched. Germline CDR1 is MGHRA and CDR2 is YSYEKL. CDR3 region: CASSRKPATGSGPTDTQYF. The CDR3 DNA is TGCGCCAGCAGCCGAAAGCCGGCGACAGGGTCTGGCCCCACAGATACGCAGTATTTT.

This clonotype has only a few counts. This sequence joins TRBV7-8 and TRBJ1-2; possible D gene TRBD1, 5 bases. The germline gives CDR1 SGHVS, CDR2 FQNEAQ. The CDR3 is made up of 15 amino acids. Between the trimmed V and J ends, which lost 0 bases and 5 bases, there was a span of 13 bases. The chain's CDR3 is CASSLAHGTAYGYTF. The CDR3 DNA sequence: TGTGCCAGCAGCTTAGCCCACGGGACGGCTTATGGCTACACCTTC.

J is TRBJ1-2 and V is TRBV28; D might be TRBD1 (6 bases). The V and J ends lost 10 bases and 2 bases respectively, with 17 bases between them. The germline V gene has CDR1 MDHEN and CDR2 SYDVKM. The CDR3 is made up of 14 amino acids. The CDR3 is CATRGGRENYGYTF. CDR3 coding DNA: TGTGCCACCCGGGGGGGGCGAGAGAACTATGGCTACACCTTC.

This clonotype has only a few counts. The chain joins TRBV5-1 to TRBJ1-5; TRBD1 might be the D (5 bases). The length of the CDR3 is 13 residues. Per the germline V gene, CDR1 is SGHRS and CDR2 is YFSETQ. The V gene lost 4 bases and the J gene lost 6 bases, with 11 bases spanning the gap. CDR3 loop: CASSVQGGQPQHF. CDR3 DNA sequence: TGCGCCAGCAGCGTTCAGGGCGGTCAGCCCCAGCATTTT.

The chain links TRBV9 to TRBJ2-1; D is possibly TRBD2 (5 bases). With 1 base removed from V and 0 bases from J, the gap between germline ends came to 14 bases. This CDR3 region has 17 residues. Looked up from germline, CDR1 is SGDLS and CDR2 is YYNGEE. CDR3 loop: CASSVFSGSGSYNEQFF. The CDR3 DNA reads TGTGCCAGCAGCGTATTTTCGGGGTCCGGCTCCTACAATGAGCAGTTCTTC.

This clonotype has ten or more counts. The gene calls are TRBV10-3 and TRBJ1-3; 7 bases map to TRBD1. The CDR3 extends over 14 amino acids. Germline lookup yields CDR1 ENHRY and CDR2 SYGVKD. The V segment lost 10 bases and the J segment 1 base; nucleotides outside the gene matches: 7. CDR3 amino acids: CATRDSNSGNTIYF. The CDR3 DNA sequence: TGTGCCACCCGGGACAGCAATTCTGGAAACACCATATATTTT.